The 19 T cell receptor beta chains listed next were all sequenced from one sample in a study of beta chain features in type 1 diabetes (dated by TCRdb to 2017 to 2018). Libraries were built with the immunoSEQ multiplex PCR assay. The entire amount of isolated RNA was reverse transcribed using the High Capacity cDNA Reverse Transcription Kit, so the sequenced TCRB transcripts were expressed ones. Sourced from immuneACCESS, this table was stored by TCRdb with only in-frame sequences that have V and J called. A share of the clones is absent; for the studies checked, an unresolved V gene accounts for under half, and the remainder has no known explanation. The sample yields 200,000 to 300,000 clones; around 68% were counted once. Around 0.05% of the sample lies in the top ten. Specimen: naive CD4+ T cells from blood. The sample's cell subset or site label, decoded: true naive CD4+ T cells. The receptors come from a man under 40 in good health.

This clone was counted once. The J gene is TRBJ2-5, the V gene TRBV30; D is unclear. V was trimmed by 1 base and J by 2 bases, leaving 17 bases between them. The germline V gene encodes CDR1 GTSNPN and CDR2 SVGIG (reference sequence). The CDR3 has 16 residues. CDR3 amino acids: CAWSAPRFVGQETQYF. The CDR3, as DNA: TGTGCCTGGAGTGCGCCTAGGTTTGTGGGACAAGAGACCCAGTACTTC.

The chain combines TRBV2 with TRBJ2-1; TRBD1 is a possible D gene (6 bases). V shed 3 bases and J shed 2 bases, with 8 bases lying between them. Germline V lookup: CDR1 SNHLY, CDR2 FYNNEI. The CDR3 consists of 14 residues. CDR3 DNA: TGTGCCAGCAGTGAGGGGGCCGCCTACAATGAGCAGTTCTTC. Translation gives CASSEGAAYNEQFF.

This sequence joins TRBV11-2 and TRBJ2-7; D may correspond to TRBD1 or TRBD2 (5 bases each). The germline V and J ends were trimmed by 5 bases and 6 bases, with 14 bases remaining between them. The CDR3 has 13 amino acids. Germline-derived CDR1 and CDR2 are SGHAT and FQNNGV. The CDR3 sequence: CASSPRAGSEQYF. CDR3 sequence (DNA): TGTGCCAGCAGCCCCCGGGCAGGGAGCGAGCAGTACTTC.

The chain combines TRBV4-3 with TRBJ2-4; D remains unclear. CDR1 is LGHNA, CDR2 YSLEER, per germline. The V end lost 0 bases, the J end lost 8 bases, and 11 bases lay between the germline ends. The CDR3 runs 14 residues. CDR3 coding DNA: TGCGCCAGCAGCCAAGACTCCCTTGCCTACATTCAGTACTTC. Translating it yields CASSQDSLAYIQYF.

J is TRBJ2-7 and V is TRBV5-4; 8 nucleotides agree with TRBD1. This CDR3 has 13 residues. The junction had 2 bases not matched to a gene; V was cut back by 4 bases and J by 2 bases. Germline CDR1 reads SGHNT; CDR2 reads YYREEE (reference sequence). The DNA of the CDR3 is TGTGCCAGCAGCACACAGGGGGCCTACGAGCAGTACTTC. Its translation: CASSTQGAYEQYF.

This rearrangement joins TRBV4-1 to TRBJ2-3, with D perhaps TRBD2 (7 bases). The CDR3 is 12 residues long. V was clipped by 4 bases and J by 11 bases, with 13 bases between them. Germline values: CDR1 MGHRA, CDR2 YSYEKL. The DNA of the CDR3 is TGCGCCAGCAGCCGCATAGGGGGGGAGCAGTATTTT. Translated, it gives CASSRIGGEQYF.

Only a few counts were recorded for this clone. The chain uses TRBV27 and TRBJ2-1; 9 bases are a match to TRBD1. The germline V gene encodes CDR1 MNHEY and CDR2 SMNVEV (reference sequence). V lost 8 bases to trimming and J lost 5 bases; unmatched junction nucleotides: 7. This CDR3 comprises 14 residues. The CDR3 DNA is TGTGCCAGCGTCGGGACAGGGAGGAACAATGAGCAGTTCTTC. This codes for CASVGTGRNNEQFF.

In nucleotides, the CDR3 is TGTGCCTGGACCAGACCCGGGGAGCTGTTTTTT. The encoded protein is CAWTRPGELFF. The chain joins TRBV30 to TRBJ2-2; no reliable D call. The CDR3 is made up of 11 amino acids. Looked up from germline, CDR1 is GTSNPN and CDR2 is SVGIG (reference sequence). V was pared by 4 bases and J by 6 bases, with 6 bases between.

V gene TRBV7-2 combines with J gene TRBJ2-3; tentatively, D is TRBD2 (6 bases). This CDR3 is 15 amino acids long. Trimming shortened V by 5 bases and J by 1 base, and 13 bases separated the two germline ends. The germline V gene has CDR1 SGHTA and CDR2 FQGNSA. CDR3 region: CASSREASGTDTQYF. The DNA of the CDR3 is TGTGCCAGCAGCAGGGAGGCTAGCGGCACAGATACGCAGTATTTT.

The V call is TRBV4-1, the J call TRBJ2-5; TRBD1 aligns across 7 bases. After removal of 4 bases from V and 2 bases from J, the junction contained 10 bases not matched to a gene. The germline gives CDR1 MGHRA, CDR2 YSYEKL. The CDR3 contains 16 residues. CDR3 in DNA: TGCGCCAGCAGCCCCCCGGGGAAGACAGGGCAAGAGACCCAGTACTTC. Translated, it gives CASSPPGKTGQETQYF.

The J gene is TRBJ2-1, the V gene TRBV13, with 9 bases lining up with TRBD2. V lost 1 base to trimming and J lost 9 bases; unmatched junction nucleotides: 1. Germline CDR1 and CDR2: PRHDT and FYEKMQ (reference sequence). CDR3 length equals 13 residues. The CDR3 sequence is CASSLELAGEQFF. The DNA for the CDR3 is TGTGCCAGCAGCTTAGAACTAGCGGGTGAGCAGTTCTTC.

The gene calls are TRBV15 and TRBJ2-1; D unclear. Trimming shortened V by 2 bases and J by 8 bases, and 4 bases separated the two germline ends. The CDR3 totals 11 residues. Germline assignment: CDR1 LNHNV and CDR2 YYDKDF (reference sequence). As DNA, the CDR3 is TGTGCCACCAGCAGACTCTATGAGCAGTTCTTC. Encoded protein: CATSRLYEQFF. The full variable domain, with the rest looked up from reference TRBV15 and TRBJ2-1, is DAMVIQNPRYQVTQFGKPVTLSCSQTLNHNVMYWYQQKSSQAPKLLFHYYDKDFNNEADTPDNFQSRRPNTSFCFLDIRSPGLGDTAMYLCATSRLYEQFFGPGTRLTVL.

The chain recombines TRBV30 with TRBJ1-2; 8 bases line up with TRBD1. V lost 2 bases, J lost 8 bases, and 7 bases stayed unmatched. The CDR3 is 13 amino acids. The germline gives CDR1 GTSNPN, CDR2 SVGIG (reference sequence). The chain's CDR3 is CAWSTGTGSGYTF. The CDR3 coding sequence is TGTGCCTGGAGTACCGGGACAGGTTCCGGCTACACCTTC.

This clone was recorded only once. The V call is TRBV25-1, the J call TRBJ2-1; no clear D. V shed 6 bases and J shed 2 bases, with 11 bases lying between them. This CDR3 comprises 14 residues. Germline V CDR1 and CDR2: MGHDK, SYGVNS. The DNA for the CDR3 is TGTGCCAGCAGCCCCATCCCCGCCTACAATGAGCAGTTCTTC. Translating it yields CASSPIPAYNEQFF.

This sequence joins TRBV2 and TRBJ2-2, with D possibly matching TRBD2 (5 bases). CDR1 is SNHLY and CDR2 is FYNNEI in the germline V gene. The CDR3 covers 13 residues. Trimming removed 2 bases from V and 4 bases from J, with 5 bases in between. The CDR3 spells CASSESGTGELFF. The CDR3, as DNA: TGTGCCAGCAGTGAAAGCGGCACCGGGGAGCTGTTTTTT.

The table lists this clone with a count of one. The DNA of the CDR3 is TGTGCCAGCAGTTTTCTGTCGCCGGCCTCCTACGAGCAGTACTTC. Translation gives CASSFLSPASYEQYF. The V call is TRBV28, the J call TRBJ2-7; D call uncertain. Trimming pared 3 bases from V and 0 bases from J, leaving 12 bases between. The CDR3 sequence is 15 residues long. The germline V gene encodes CDR1 MDHEN and CDR2 SYDVKM.

The chain uses TRBV19 and TRBJ2-5; D gene uncertain. Between the trimmed V and J ends, which lost 6 bases and 5 bases, there was a span of 4 bases. The CDR3 length is 10 residues. CDR1 and CDR2 (germline): LNHDA, SQIVND (reference sequence). The CDR3 DNA reads TGTGCCAGTAGCGGCGAGACCCAGTACTTC. This encodes CASSGETQYF.

This chain uses TRBV29-1 with TRBJ2-2, with TRBD2 matching over 7 bases. V trimming: 4 bases; J trimming: 1 base; junction bases outside the gene matches: 3. The CDR3 runs 14 residues. CDR1 and CDR2 (germline): SQVTM, ANQGSEA. The DNA of the CDR3 is TGCAGCGTTGCCGGGAGGATGAACACCGGGGAGCTGTTTTTT. Translated, it gives CSVAGRMNTGELFF.

The V and J genes are TRBV5-4 and TRBJ2-3, with 11 bases that match TRBD1. The CDR3 is 15 amino acids. V dropped 6 bases and J dropped 4; count of bases not matched to a gene: 7. Germline CDR1 reads SGHNT; CDR2 reads YYREEE (reference sequence). CDR3 bases: TGTGCCAGCAAGAGGACAGGGGGCGCCTCAGATACGCAGTATTTT. Protein sequence: CASKRTGGASDTQYF.